This T cell receptor (beta chain) emerged from a study of T cells in Graves' hyperthyroidism and ophthalmopathy. Study conclusions and caveats: The model anticipated ophthalmopathy a median around six months pre-onset.

Germline CDR1 is MNHEY and CDR2 is SMNVEV (reference sequence). This CDR3 region has 17 residues. Unmatched junction bases numbered 6, after V lost 0 bases and J lost 3 bases. Amplification yielded TCR beta CDR3 regions, with RNA transcripts as the source. When the TCR CDR3 underwent first-round RT-PCR, the HTBI primer set was used. TCRdb re-derived calls from the multiplex PCR reads in MiXCR, one entry per CDR3 protein. The sample records 500,000 or so distinct CDR3 sequences, over 15% being singletons. Active moderate-to-severe ophthalmopathy, Clinical Activity Score at least 3, NOSPECS at least 4, under 3 months' duration. Source material for PBMCs was about 10 ml fresh peripheral blood. This clonotype has only a few counts. Its antigen is unidentified.

This clonotype was obtained from a woman in her late teens or twenties with Graves' ophthalmopathy. This chain joins TRBV27 and TRBJ2-2; TRBD2 matches at 8 bases. What was sequenced was blood. The chain's CDR3 is CASSLSNPSGYTGELFF. The CDR3 DNA reads as TGTGCCAGCAGTTTATCTAATCCTAGCGGGTACACCGGGGAGCTGTTTTTT.